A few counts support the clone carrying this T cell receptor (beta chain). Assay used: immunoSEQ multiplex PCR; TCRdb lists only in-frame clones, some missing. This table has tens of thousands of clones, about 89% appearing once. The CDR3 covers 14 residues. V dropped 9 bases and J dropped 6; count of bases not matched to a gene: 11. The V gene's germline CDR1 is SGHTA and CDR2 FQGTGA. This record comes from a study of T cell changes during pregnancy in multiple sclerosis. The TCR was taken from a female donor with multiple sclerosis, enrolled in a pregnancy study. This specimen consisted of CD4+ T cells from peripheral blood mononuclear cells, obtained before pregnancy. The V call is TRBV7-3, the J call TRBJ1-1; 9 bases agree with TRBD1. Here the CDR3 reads CASSDRGARAEAFF. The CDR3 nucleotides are TGTGCCAGTTCCGACAGGGGGGCCAGGGCTGAAGCTTTCTTT. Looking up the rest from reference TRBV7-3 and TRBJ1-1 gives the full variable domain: GAGVSQTPSNKVTEKGKYVELRCDPISGHTALYWYRQSLGQGPEFLIYFQGTGAADDSGLPNDRFFAVRPEGSVSTLKIQRTERGDSAVYLCASSDRGARAEAFFGQGTRLTVV.